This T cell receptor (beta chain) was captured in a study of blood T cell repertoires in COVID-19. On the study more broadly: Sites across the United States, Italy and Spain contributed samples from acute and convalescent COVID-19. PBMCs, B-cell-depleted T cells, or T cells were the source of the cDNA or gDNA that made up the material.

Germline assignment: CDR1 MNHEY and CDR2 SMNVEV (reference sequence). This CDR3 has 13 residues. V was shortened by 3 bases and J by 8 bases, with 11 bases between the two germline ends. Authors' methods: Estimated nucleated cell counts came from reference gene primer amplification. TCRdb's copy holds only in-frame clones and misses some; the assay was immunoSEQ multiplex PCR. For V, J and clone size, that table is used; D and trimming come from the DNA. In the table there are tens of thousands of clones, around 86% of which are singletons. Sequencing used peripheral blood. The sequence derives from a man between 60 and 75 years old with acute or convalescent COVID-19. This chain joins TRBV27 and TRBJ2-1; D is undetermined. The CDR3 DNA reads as TGTGCCAGCAGTTTTCACAGTTCCCATGAGCAGTTCTTC. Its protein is CASSFHSSHEQFF.